This paragraph reports one T cell receptor (beta chain). Its antigen is currently unknown. The data were obtained in a study of cytomegalovirus exposure and HLA in healthy donors. Study as a whole: Out of about 180 million T cells, an earlier analysis found over 90 million unique TCR beta sequences in total.

Primers: 60 Vbeta forward and 13 Jbeta reverse. Generated by immunoSEQ multiplex PCR, the TCRdb table keeps only in-frame clones and is missing some. The sample yields about 130,000 clones, around 78% seen once. The germline V gene encodes CDR1 SGHTA and CDR2 FQGNSA. This CDR3 has 15 amino acids. The V gene lost 1 base and the J gene lost 5 bases, with 14 bases spanning the gap. General study points: Relative to the roughly 700-donor mean, N-insertions were reportedly fewer in an Asian-associated ancestry cluster in a later analysis. Reports described diagnosis of cytomegalovirus status by the classifier as highly specific and sensitive. The authors listed approximately 160 TCR beta chains as cytomegalovirus-associated.

The sample comprised PBMCs. The chain has TRBV7-2 and TRBJ2-5; a possible D gene is TRBD1 (5 bases). This receptor was identified in a man aged 55 to 70 in good health and CMV-seropositive. This CDR3 reads CASSLGTTGGETQYF. The CDR3 nucleotides are TGTGCCAGCAGCTTAGGGACAACAGGTGGGGAGACCCAGTACTTC.